This T cell receptor beta chain was recorded in a study of blood T cell repertoires in COVID-19. Background on the study: Whether acute or convalescent, the COVID-19 samples came from the United States, Italy and Spain.

CDR1 and CDR2 (germline): SGHVS, FNYEAQ. The CDR3 runs to 19 residues. The V gene end was trimmed by 2 bases and the J gene end by 0 bases; junction bases not matched to a gene: 13. As originally analysed: By means of reference gene primer amplification, nucleated cell counts were estimated. The method was immunoSEQ multiplex PCR; TCRdb's version includes in-frame clones alone and lacks a portion of them. That table is the source of V, J and clone size, and D and trimming were worked out from the DNA. The sample has around 190,000 clones, 80% to 90% seen once. The chain employs TRBV7-6 and TRBJ2-1; TRBD2 agrees at 7 bases. The source is a woman aged 80 or over with acute or convalescent COVID-19. Sequencing input: peripheral blood. For the CDR3, the DNA is TGTGCCAGCAGCTTAATGGCGGGAGCCCCTACAAGCTCCTACAATGAGCAGTTCTTC. As protein: CASSLMAGAPTSSYNEQFF.